Presented here are 29 T cell receptor beta chains from one specimen sequenced in a study of OX40 agonist ivuxolimab in advanced cancers. Sequencing used immunoSEQ multiplex PCR; TCRdb keeps in-frame clones, though not all of them. This repertoire shows almost 85,000 clones, roughly 89% found once; its top ten account for under 0.25%. The material was CD4+ or CD8+ T cells sorted from blood, obtained in a trial of the OX40 agonist ivuxolimab. These receptors originate from an adult with an advanced solid tumor such as melanoma, head and neck, liver or kidney cancer.

The chain carries TRBV19 and TRBJ1-3; TRBD1 matches at 8 bases. CDR1 and CDR2 from the germline V gene are LNHDA and SQIVND (reference sequence). The CDR3 is 14 residues long. Trimming at V came to 7 bases and at J to 4 bases, leaving 6 bases not matched to a gene. Written as DNA, the CDR3 is TGTGCCAGTACTCAGGGGGCGGAAGGAAACACCATATATTTT. It yields the protein CASTQGAEGNTIYF.

This chain links TRBV5-4 with TRBJ2-1, with TRBD2 matching 7 bases. The trim removed 0 bases at V and 4 bases at J, leaving 1 base unmatched. The CDR3 loop spans 14 amino acids. Germline V gene data show CDR1 as SGHNT and CDR2 as YYREEE (reference sequence). In nucleotides, the CDR3 is TGTGCCAGCAGCTTGGTCGGGAGGTACAATGAGCAGTTCTTC. Translated, it gives CASSLVGRYNEQFF.

The genes are TRBV19 and TRBJ2-6; no firm D call. This CDR3 region has 11 residues. The germline V gene has CDR1 LNHDA and CDR2 SQIVND (reference sequence). The V end was cut by 11 bases, the J end by 0 bases, with 2 bases between. CDR3 DNA sequence: TGTGCCTCCTCTGGGGCCAACGTCCTGACTTTC. Its translation is CASSGANVLTF.

The chain uses TRBV2 and TRBJ2-7; D may be TRBD1 (5 bases). The germline CDR1 and CDR2 sequences are SNHLY and FYNNEI. V was cut by 8 bases and J by 3 bases, with 11 bases left in between. The CDR3 consists of 12 residues. The DNA of the CDR3 is TGTGCCAGCTTGACAGATAGCTACGAGCAGTACTTC. The encoded protein is CASLTDSYEQYF.

CDR3 sequence reads: CASSGQGGWVDTQYF. The CDR3 coding sequence is TGTGCCAGCAGTGGACAGGGGGGGTGGGTCGATACGCAGTATTTT. This chain uses TRBV6-1 with TRBJ2-3, with 9 bases identical to TRBD1. The CDR3 is 15 residues long. Trimming at V came to 4 bases and at J to 6 bases, leaving 8 bases not matched to a gene. CDR1 is MNHNS, CDR2 SASEGT, per germline.

The chain has TRBV2 and TRBJ1-2; 7 nucleotides match TRBD1. Germline trimming cut 7 bases from V and 7 bases from J; bases unmatched to any gene: 9. This CDR3 has 13 residues. Germline values: CDR1 SNHLY, CDR2 FYNNEI. CDR3 coding DNA: TGTGCCAGCACTACAGGGGATTACCTTGGCTACACCTTC. Protein product: CASTTGDYLGYTF.

The DNA of the CDR3 is TGTGCCAGCAGCTTCGGACGAAACACCATATATTTT. Residues: CASSFGRNTIYF. The chain has TRBV11-2 and TRBJ1-3, with no clear D. Germline V gene data show CDR1 as SGHAT and CDR2 as FQNNGV. With 3 bases removed from V and 5 bases from J, the gap between germline ends came to 5 bases. The CDR3 contains 12 residues.

The chain employs TRBV9 and TRBJ2-6, with no clear D. V was shortened by 3 bases and J by 4 bases, with 17 bases between the two germline ends. Germline V CDR1 and CDR2: SGDLS, YYNGEE. The CDR3 contains 17 residues. CDR3 coding DNA: TGTGCCAGCAGCGCCTTTCTTACCTCGGGCGGGGCCAACGTCCTGACTTTC. Protein sequence: CASSAFLTSGGANVLTF.

The chain uses TRBV10-3 and TRBJ2-2; weak D call: TRBD1 (5 bases). Trimming cost V 8 bases and J 2 bases, with 15 bases left between them. This CDR3 spans 15 amino acids. The germline V gene has CDR1 ENHRY and CDR2 SYGVKD. The CDR3: CAIGATPTNTGELFF. CDR3 sequence (DNA): TGTGCCATCGGGGCGACTCCAACAAACACCGGGGAGCTGTTTTTT.

This sequence joins TRBV21-1 and TRBJ2-1; the DNA was not compared with TRBD1, the D call given in the table. TRBV21-1 is recorded as a pseudogene. The CDR3 loop spans 15 amino acids. CDR3 loop: CASSKDGTAYNEQFF. The CDR3 DNA is TGTGCCAGCAGCAAAGATGGCACCGCCTACAATGAGCAGTTCTTC.

This chain links TRBV4-3 with TRBJ1-2; the D gene is possibly TRBD1 (5 bases). Germline V lookup: CDR1 LGHNA, CDR2 YSLEER. V lost 3 bases, J lost 2 bases, and 13 bases lay in between. CDR3 length: 15 residues. CDR3 region: CASSQSQGGNYGYTF. The CDR3 DNA is TGCGCCAGCAGCCAGAGCCAGGGAGGGAACTATGGCTACACCTTC.

This chain joins TRBV5-1 and TRBJ1-1, with D hard to call. This CDR3 has 14 residues. Trimming stripped 5 bases from V and 0 bases from J, with 11 bases between. Germline-derived CDR1 and CDR2 are SGHRS and YFSETQ. In nucleotides, the CDR3 is TGCGCCAGCAGATCGGGCGCTATGAACACTGAAGCTTTCTTT. The encoded protein is CASRSGAMNTEAFF.

The chain is built from TRBV5-1 and TRBJ2-3; 14 bases line up with TRBD2. This CDR3 has 18 residues. CDR1 SGHRS and CDR2 YFSETQ come from the germline V gene. After removal of 0 bases from V and 2 bases from J, the junction contained 5 bases not matched to a gene. This CDR3 is CASSLARTSGGNTDTQYF. CDR3 DNA: TGCGCCAGCAGCTTGGCACGGACTAGCGGGGGGAACACAGATACGCAGTATTTT.

This clone was detected only once. V and J are TRBV5-1 and TRBJ2-1; 8 bases line up with TRBD2. Germline V lookup: CDR1 SGHRS, CDR2 YFSETQ. V was pared by 0 bases and J by 0 bases, with 11 bases of the junction left unmatched. This CDR3 region has 19 residues. The CDR3 loop is CASSLGLAGPRSSYNEQFF. The CDR3 bases are TGCGCCAGCAGCTTGGGGCTAGCGGGTCCCAGGAGCTCCTACAATGAGCAGTTCTTC.

The chain links TRBV6-5 to TRBJ2-7, with D perhaps TRBD2 (7 bases). This CDR3 is 15 amino acids long. CDR1 and CDR2 from the germline V gene are MNHEY and SVGAGI. V was pared by 8 bases and J by 2 bases, with 19 bases between. Here the CDR3 reads CASAGAGRQTYEQYF. For the CDR3, the DNA is TGTGCCAGCGCGGGGGCAGGGCGGCAAACCTACGAGCAGTACTTC.

The sample holds a few counts of this clone. The V call is TRBV5-1, the J call TRBJ1-1, with D uncertain. The CDR3 has 15 amino acids. Germline V gene data show CDR1 as SGHRS and CDR2 as YFSETQ. The ends were cut back, 0 bases at V and 7 bases at J, with 16 bases in the middle. Here the CDR3 reads CASSLAGNSPFEAFF. In DNA form, the CDR3 reads TGCGCCAGCAGCTTGGCGGGGAACTCCCCCTTTGAAGCTTTCTTT.

The V call is TRBV7-2, the J call TRBJ1-1; possibly TRBD1 for D (6 bases). Germline V lookup: CDR1 SGHTA, CDR2 FQGNSA. This CDR3 spans 15 amino acids. V shed 3 bases and J shed 3 bases, with 14 bases lying between them. CDR3 coding DNA: TGTGCCAGCAGCTTGTCGACAGGCTTCGACACTGAAGCTTTCTTT. Its translation is CASSLSTGFDTEAFF.

The V call is TRBV27, the J call TRBJ1-1; no clear D. The CDR3 is made up of 15 amino acids. V was clipped by 5 bases and J by 3 bases, with 16 bases between them. Per germline, CDR1 MNHEY and CDR2 SMNVEV (reference sequence). The CDR3 DNA reads as TGTGCCAGCAGTCCTGTTCTAGGCGGTGACACTGAAGCTTTCTTT. Its protein product is CASSPVLGGDTEAFF.

V is TRBV6-5 and J is TRBJ1-2, with unresolved D. Trimming shortened V by 3 bases and J by 4 bases, and 15 bases separated the two germline ends. CDR3 size: 15 residues. Germline V gene sequence: CDR1 MNHEY, CDR2 SVGAGI. CDR3 protein: CASSYGRRSSYGYTF. The CDR3 DNA sequence: TGTGCCAGCAGTTATGGACGGAGGAGCTCCTATGGCTACACCTTC.

This rearrangement joins TRBV5-1 to TRBJ1-3; D uncertain. V lost 0 bases to trimming and J lost 4 bases, with 14 bases between them. There are 16 residues in the CDR3. The germline CDR1 and CDR2 sequences are SGHRS and YFSETQ. CDR3 in DNA: TGCGCCAGCAGCTTGGCGGGTCCACGCCGGGGAAACACCATATATTTT. It is translated as CASSLAGPRRGNTIYF.

The rearrangement uses TRBV28 and TRBJ1-1; D remains unclear. V was shortened by 5 bases and J by 7 bases, with 11 bases between the two germline ends. In germline, CDR1 is MDHEN, CDR2 SYDVKM. This CDR3 region has 12 residues. CDR3 sequence reads: CASSTQMNEAFF. The CDR3 DNA follows: TGTGCCAGCAGTACCCAGATGAATGAAGCTTTCTTT.

The chain couples TRBV19 to TRBJ1-2; TRBD1 aligns across 9 bases. Losses at the gene ends were 6 bases for V and 3 bases for J; bases not matched to a gene: 11. Germline lookup yields CDR1 LNHDA and CDR2 SQIVND (reference sequence). The CDR3 totals 16 residues. The CDR3 DNA reads TGTGCCAGTAGCACGTCTCTGGACAGGGGTTACTATGGCTACACCTTC. Translated, it gives CASSTSLDRGYYGYTF.

In this sample, this clone turned up a few times. CDR3 sequence (DNA): TGCGCCAGCAGCTCGACAGGGGCCAATTGGTCACCCCTCCACTTT. This gives the protein CASSSTGANWSPLHF. The chain uses TRBV5-1 and TRBJ1-6; TRBD1 matches at 8 bases. V gave up 3 bases and J gave up 10 bases; unmatched junction bases: 9. Germline V lookup: CDR1 SGHRS, CDR2 YFSETQ. CDR3 size: 15 residues.

The chain couples TRBV7-8 to TRBJ1-6; D is uncertain. The CDR3 has 14 residues. Trimming left V 4 bases short and J 10 bases short, with 14 bases between. Germline-derived CDR1 and CDR2 are SGHVS and FQNEAQ. The CDR3 DNA follows: TGTGCCAGCAGCTCCCGGGAGCGTGGGTCACCCCTCCACTTT. Translation: CASSSRERGSPLHF.

The chain carries TRBV7-9 and TRBJ2-5; 7 nucleotides align to TRBD2. TRBJ2-7 matches the DNA end more closely, so the J call is doubtful. The germline CDR1 and CDR2 sequences are SEHNR and FQNEAQ (reference sequence). The CDR3 totals 15 residues. The CDR3 bases are TGTGCCAGCAGCTTAGGCGGGAGAGGGACGTACGAGCAGTACTTC. As protein: CASSLGGRGTYEQYF.

The rearrangement joins TRBV9 to TRBJ2-2; the D gene is possibly TRBD1 (8 bases). Trimming took 6 bases from V and 5 from J, leaving 14 bases between them. The CDR3 is 14 amino acids. Looked up from germline, CDR1 is SGDLS and CDR2 is YYNGEE. The DNA for the CDR3 is TGTGCCAGCAACGGACAGGGAGGGACCGGGGAGCTGTTTTTT. This codes for CASNGQGGTGELFF.

The DNA of the CDR3 is TGTGCCATCAGACGGGACAGGGGGCGCAATGAGCAGTTCTTC. Translated: CAIRRDRGRNEQFF. V gene TRBV10-3 combines with J gene TRBJ2-1; TRBD1 agrees at 12 bases. CDR1 and CDR2 (germline): ENHRY, SYGVKD. V shed 6 bases and J 6 bases; nucleotides not matched to a gene: 3. The CDR3 consists of 14 residues.

The CDR3 DNA follows: TGTGCCAGCAGCCGACAGAACACCGGGGAGCTGTTTTTT. Translating gives CASSRQNTGELFF. The V gene is TRBV6-5, the J gene TRBJ2-2; D is uncertain. In germline, CDR1 is MNHEY, CDR2 SVGAGI. V was cut by 6 bases and J by 1 base, with 6 bases left in between. This CDR3 spans 13 amino acids.

This clone was counted a few times. J is TRBJ2-2 and V is TRBV9; D is ambiguous. Germline CDR1 SGDLS, CDR2 YYNGEE. Trimming took off 2 bases at V and 4 bases at J, with 15 bases between the two ends. The CDR3 spans 16 residues. The CDR3 spells CASSVQARLTTGELFF. CDR3 bases: TGTGCCAGCAGCGTTCAAGCGAGGCTAACCACCGGGGAGCTGTTTTTT.